This TCR beta chain came from a study of identical twins. Study-wide results and caveats: Invariant populations such as MAIT and iNKT cells could partly muddle zero-insertion analyses. Cord blood beta clonotypes that were abundant carried fewer insertions, and memory repertoires showed no such trend.

This clonotype was detected a few times. The antigen is unknown. The CDR3 runs 16 residues. V lost 5 bases and J lost 1; bases outside the gene matches: 9. In germline, CDR1 is KGHSH, CDR2 LQKENI. A universal primer site was incorporated via template switching, and the cDNA contained unique molecular identifiers. From the 5' RACE reads, TCRdb called clonotypes with MiXCR, one entry per CDR3 protein. The repertoire holds about 660,000 distinct CDR3 sequences, with 8.5% to 9.5% as singletons. The data also belong to a second study, concerning yellow fever vaccine responses in identical twins.

V gene TRBV18 combines with J gene TRBJ2-3; 7 nucleotides agree with TRBD2. This clonotype was obtained from a woman younger than 30 in good health. What was sequenced was PBMCs. The CDR3 DNA reads as TGTGCCAGCTCAAGGTTACTCGCGGGGGGCACAGATACGCAGTATTTT. Translating gives CASSRLLAGGTDTQYF.